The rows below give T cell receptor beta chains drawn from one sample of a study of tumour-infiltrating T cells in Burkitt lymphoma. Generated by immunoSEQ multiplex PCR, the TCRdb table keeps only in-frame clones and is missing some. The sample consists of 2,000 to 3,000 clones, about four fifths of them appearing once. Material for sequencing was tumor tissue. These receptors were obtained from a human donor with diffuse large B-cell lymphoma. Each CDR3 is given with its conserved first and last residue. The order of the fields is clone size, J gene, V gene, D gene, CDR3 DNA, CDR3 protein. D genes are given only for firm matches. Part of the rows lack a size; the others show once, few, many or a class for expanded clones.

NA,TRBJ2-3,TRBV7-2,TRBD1,TGTGCCAGCAGCTTCTCAGGGGGCGGAGATACGCAGTATTTT,CASSFSGGGDTQYF
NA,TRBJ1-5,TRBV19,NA,TGTGCCAGTACCCCTTTCGCAGGGTTTGAGCAGCCCCAGCATTTT,CASTPFAGFEQPQHF
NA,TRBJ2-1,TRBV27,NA,TGTGCCAGCAGCCGGGACCTACATTTCAATGAGCAGTTCTTC,CASSRDLHFNEQFF
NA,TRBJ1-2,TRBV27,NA,TGTGCCAGCAGTTTATCTACGGGCTATGGCTACACCTTC,CASSLSTGYGYTF
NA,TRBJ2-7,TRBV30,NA,TGTGCCTGGAGTGTAGGCAGAGAGACGAGCGAGCAGTACTTC,CAWSVGRETSEQYF
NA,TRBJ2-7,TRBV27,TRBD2,TGTGCCAGCAGTTTCCTTCAAGCCGGGACTAGCGGGAGCAGGTTACGGTTC,CASSFLQAGTSGSRLRF
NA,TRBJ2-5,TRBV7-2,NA,TGTGCCAGCCACGGAGGGCCGATAGAGACCCAGTACTTC,CASHGGPIETQYF
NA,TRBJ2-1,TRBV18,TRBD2,TGTGCCAGCTCACTTAAGCGGGAGGGGTACAATGAGCAGTTCTTC,CASSLKREGYNEQFF
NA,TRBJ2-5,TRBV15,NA,TGTGCCACCAGCAGAGGGACCATCCTCGGGGAGACCCAGTACTTC,CATSRGTILGETQYF
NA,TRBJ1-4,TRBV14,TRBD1,TGTGCCAGCAAGAGGGGGCCCAATGAAAAACTGTTTTTT,CASKRGPNEKLFF
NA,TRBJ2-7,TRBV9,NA,TGTGCCAGCAGCCCCCGGAGGGGTGGCTGGTACGAGCAGTACTTC,CASSPRRGGWYEQYF
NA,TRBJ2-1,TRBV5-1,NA,TGCGCCAGCAGCTTGTTAGATGGGCCCACCGGGACCTACAATGAGCAGTTCTTC,CASSLLDGPTGTYNEQFF
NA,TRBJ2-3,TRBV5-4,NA,TGTGCCAGCAGCCCCGACGGAGGTCTACGAAGCACAGATACGCAGTATTTT,CASSPDGGLRSTDTQYF
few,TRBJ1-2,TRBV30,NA,TGTGCCTGGAGTCGCGGGGGCCTTGGCTACACCTTC,CAWSRGGLGYTF
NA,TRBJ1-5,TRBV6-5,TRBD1,TGTGCCAGCAGTTACGGGGCAGGGGGCCAGCCCCAGCATTTT,CASSYGAGGQPQHF
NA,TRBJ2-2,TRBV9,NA,TGTGCCAGCAGCGCCCGCGGGACGGCGAACACCGGGGAGCTGTTTTTT,CASSARGTANTGELFF
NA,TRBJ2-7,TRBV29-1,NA,TGCAGCGTTATTGGGTCCTACGAGCAGTACTTC,CSVIGSYEQYF
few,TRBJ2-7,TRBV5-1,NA,TGCGCCAGCAGCTCCCGAGCCCCCTACGAGCAGTACTTC,CASSSRAPYEQYF
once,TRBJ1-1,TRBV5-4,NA,TGTGCCACCCTCGAGGCCAAGAACACTGAAGCTTTCTTT,CATLEAKNTEAFF
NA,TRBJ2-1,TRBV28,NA,TGTGCCAGCAGTCCAAGGCCCAATACTGGTGAGCAGTTCTTC,CASSPRPNTGEQFF
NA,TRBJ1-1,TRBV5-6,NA,TGTGCCAGCAGCTCGCCCCCGGGGAACACTGAAGCTTTCTTT,CASSSPPGNTEAFF
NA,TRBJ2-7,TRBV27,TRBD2,TGTACCAGCACACTTCGCGGACTAGCGGGAGGGTTCCACGAGCAGTACTTC,CTSTLRGLAGGFHEQYF
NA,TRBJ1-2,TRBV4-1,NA,TGCGCCAGCAGCCAAGGCCGTGGGGGGGTGGGAACGCACAACACCTTC,CASSQGRGGVGTHNTF
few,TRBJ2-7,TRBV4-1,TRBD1,TGCGCCAGCAGCTTGGACAGGGGCTCCTACGAGCAGTACTTC,CASSLDRGSYEQYF
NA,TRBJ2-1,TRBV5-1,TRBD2,TGCGCCAGCAGCTTGACTAGCGGCTCCTACAATGAGCAGTTCTTC,CASSLTSGSYNEQFF
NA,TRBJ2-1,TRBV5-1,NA,TGCGCCAGCAGCGGCGTGGGGGGACCGTCGGAGCAGTTCTTC,CASSGVGGPSEQFF
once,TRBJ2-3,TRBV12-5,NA,TGTGCTAGTGGGCGGACGGACACAGATACGCAGTATTTT,CASGRTDTDTQYF
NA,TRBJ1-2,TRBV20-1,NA,TGTAGTGCTAGAGTTAGGGGGGGCTACACCTTC,CSARVRGGYTF
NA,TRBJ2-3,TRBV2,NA,TGTGCCAGAAATAAGGACAGAATCACAGATACGCAGTATTTT,CARNKDRITDTQYF